Listed below are T cell receptor beta chains from one sample, sequenced in a study of tumor-infiltrating lymphocytes in localized non-small cell lung cancer. The table came from immunoSEQ multiplex PCR; TCRdb's copy has only in-frame clones and leaves some out. The sample holds 5,000 to 6,500 clones, about 80% seen once. The source material was lung tumor tissue. These receptors were obtained from a human donor with non-small cell lung cancer. Each CDR3 is given with its conserved first and last residue. The D gene is left open where the match is weak.

d_gene,v_gene,len,CDR3aa
.,TRBV6-1,14,CATRVQGAGNTIYF
.,TRBV9,13,CASSVDGPDTQYF
.,TRBV27,15,CASSLSFPGANVLTF
.,TRBV4-1,15,CASSQEPRLNTEAFF
TRBD1,TRBV27,17,CASRGQGGGSPTFEQYF
.,TRBV7-8,14,CASSSGRGVEPQHF
TRBD2,TRBV28,18,CASSGSGTSSSEAYEQYF
TRBD1,TRBV11-3,15,CASSLDQGASSPLHF
.,TRBV7-6,15,CASSLASGAKNIQYF
.,TRBV9,17,CASSVASDGTSSYGYTF
.,TRBV6-4,16,CASSDSSSGHRQPQHF
.,TRBV7-3,14,CASSPPGGTGELFF
TRBD1,TRBV19,15,CASSIRGQGAPGYTF
TRBD1,TRBV19,17,CASRGQGGLRITDTQYF
TRBD1,TRBV7-9,14,CASSPGTGEEKLFF
.,TRBV6-5,15,CASSSLLGTNYGYTF
.,TRBV4-1,14,CATPGLRGYQPQHF
.,TRBV2,14,CASSESIEEGEQYF
.,TRBV11-1,15,CASSLGEGTRREQYF
TRBD2,TRBV19,19,CASSDPTTSGGPARGELFF
.,TRBV5-1,16,CASSFLDGASGNTIYF
.,TRBV15,14,CATSPRIANEKLFF
TRBD1,TRBV25-1,15,CATDRGGPYQETQYF
TRBD2,TRBV5-1,15,CASRNSGSEYNEQFF
.,TRBV6-6,14,CASSYPSENYEQYF
.,TRBV9,15,CASSPRGLMNTEAFF
.,TRBV6-5,13,CASSSGRGETQYF
TRBD2,TRBV5-6,14,CASSLGLAGDTQYF
.,TRBV2,12,CASRLDSHEAFF
TRBD1,TRBV5-1,17,CASSLRAGGAANEKLFF
.,TRBV28,16,CASSLSGVGPNEKLFF
.,TRBV30,12,CAWTLGGERAFF
TRBD1,TRBV6-6,15,CASSYARDRVHEQYF
TRBD1,TRBV2,13,CASVDRKAYEQYF
.,TRBV11-3,14,CASSLDGPLGTQYF
.,TRBV11-2,14,CASSPWGMGNEQYF
.,TRBV10-1,11,CASRTIYEQYF
.,TRBV2,15,CASKGVSAGTGELFF
.,TRBV5-4,15,CASSQEDQNTDTQYF
.,TRBV5-4,13,CASSAPSTDTQYF
TRBD1,TRBV10-3,15,CASREGQGVTDTQYF
.,TRBV12-2,19,CASRPRQGPRTDPLHGYTF
.,TRBV11-2,13,CASSLDRDSPLHF
.,TRBV5-1,16,CASSLAWVADRETQYF
TRBD1,TRBV28,16,CASSSKQGFGNQPQHF
TRBD1,TRBV7-8,18,CASSWGTRGRVSNSPLHF
.,TRBV29-1,16,CSTLGRRDRQYNEQFF
.,TRBV4-1,15,CASSQDEGVYSPLHF
.,TRBV10-2,15,CASTRLTGSGTEAFF
.,TRBV11-2,15,CASSAGVSGFYEQYF
.,TRBV6-1,14,CASSGQGSTYEQYF
.,TRBV27,16,CASSSAGVPRPYEQYF
TRBD1,TRBV5-4,16,CASSHPDRVELRGYTF
.,TRBV4-1,13,CASSQIGRHEQFF
.,TRBV6-1,15,CASRDQGNSNQPQHF